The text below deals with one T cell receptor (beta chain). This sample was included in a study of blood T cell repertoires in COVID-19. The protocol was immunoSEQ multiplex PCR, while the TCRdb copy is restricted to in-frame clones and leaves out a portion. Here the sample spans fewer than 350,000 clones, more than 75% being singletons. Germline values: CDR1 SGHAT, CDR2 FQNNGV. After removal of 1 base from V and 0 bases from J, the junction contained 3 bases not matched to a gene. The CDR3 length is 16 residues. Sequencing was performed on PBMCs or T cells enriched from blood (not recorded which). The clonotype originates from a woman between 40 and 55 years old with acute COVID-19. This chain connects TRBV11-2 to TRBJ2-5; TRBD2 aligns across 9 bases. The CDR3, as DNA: TGTGCCAGCAGCTTAGGCCAGCGGGGGGACCAAGAGACCCAGTACTTC. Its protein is CASSLGQRGDQETQYF.